Listed below are T cell receptor beta chains from one sample, sequenced in a study of cytomegalovirus exposure and HLA in healthy donors. Clones were read by immunoSEQ multiplex PCR, and TCRdb kept only the in-frame ones, dropping some. The repertoire holds roughly 200,000 clones, with roughly 90% as singletons. Sequencing input: PBMCs. These receptors came from a boy between 2 and 10 years old in good health and CMV-seronegative. Each CDR3 is given with its conserved first and last residue. Each record gives: D gene, V gene, J gene, clone size, CDR3 protein, CDR3 DNA. D genes are given only for firm matches. Clone size is not always given. Where it is, it says once, few, many or a class for expanded clones.

.,TRBV19,TRBJ1-1,few,CASSISGTQNTEAFF,TGTGCCAGTAGTATCTCCGGGACACAGAACACTGAAGCTTTCTTT
TRBD1,TRBV15,TRBJ2-1,.,CATSSHPGTDYNEQFF,TGTGCCACCAGCAGCCACCCCGGGACAGACTACAATGAGCAGTTCTTC
.,TRBV4-1,TRBJ1-1,.,CASSAGDSLMNTEAFF,TGCGCCAGCAGCGCCGGCGACAGCTTAATGAACACTGAAGCTTTCTTT
.,TRBV6-5,TRBJ2-7,few,CASSYRGKSSYEQYF,TGTGCCAGCAGTTACCGGGGTAAGAGCTCCTACGAGCAGTACTTC
.,TRBV28,TRBJ2-7,.,CASSRVTGVGEQYF,TGTGCCAGCAGTAGAGTTACGGGAGTGGGGGAGCAGTACTTC
.,TRBV7-7,TRBJ2-5,.,CASGRTAQETQYF,TGTGCCAGCGGCAGGACAGCGCAAGAGACCCAGTACTTC
.,TRBV15,TRBJ2-7,.,CATSRDAGYEQYF,TGTGCCACCAGCAGAGATGCAGGCTACGAGCAGTACTTC
.,TRBV5-6,TRBJ2-3,.,CASSRPGGSGTDTQYF,TGTGCCAGCAGCCGGCCCGGCGGGTCGGGGACAGATACGCAGTATTTT
TRBD2,TRBV28,TRBJ2-3,.,CASRDPTSGTRDTQYF,TGTGCCAGCAGAGACCCGACTAGCGGGACACGAGATACGCAGTATTTT
TRBD2,TRBV11-3,TRBJ2-1,.,CASSLGLAGVTHEQFF,TGTGCCAGCAGCCTGGGACTAGCGGGAGTTACCCATGAGCAGTTCTTC
.,TRBV2,TRBJ1-1,.,CASSEGGVRGGTEAFF,TGTGCCAGCAGTGAAGGTGGGGTTAGGGGTGGCACTGAAGCTTTCTTT
.,TRBV9,TRBJ1-2,.,CASSVVEGTGYTF,TGTGCCAGCAGCGTAGTGGAGGGGACGGGCTACACCTTC
TRBD2,TRBV4-1,TRBJ2-1,few,CASSQDWEASGGNEQFF,TGCGCCAGCAGCCAAGATTGGGAGGCTAGCGGGGGCAATGAGCAGTTCTTC
.,TRBV7-9,TRBJ2-7,.,CSSSLGSRTGSSYEQYF,TGTTCCAGCAGCTTAGGGTCCCGGACGGGGAGCTCCTACGAGCAGTACTTC
TRBD2,TRBV5-4,TRBJ2-7,.,CASSRVAGGAYEQYF,TGTGCCAGCAGCCGGGTAGCGGGGGGTGCCTACGAGCAGTACTTC
TRBD1,TRBV11-2,TRBJ2-7,.,CASSARDSGAYEQYF,TGTGCCAGCAGCGCCCGGGACAGCGGAGCCTACGAGCAGTACTTC
TRBD2,TRBV9,TRBJ2-1,.,CASSLAGYNEQFF,TGTGCCAGCAGCCTAGCGGGGTACAATGAGCAGTTCTTC
.,TRBV30,TRBJ2-7,.,CAWSVLAEQYF,TGTGCCTGGAGTGTATTAGCCGAGCAGTACTTC
.,TRBV7-9,TRBJ2-7,.,CSSSLGQGFAEQYF,TGTTCCAGCAGCTTAGGCCAGGGATTTGCGGAGCAGTACTTC
.,TRBV21-1,TRBJ1-4,few,CASSCGRGNEKLFF,TGTGCCAGCAGCTGCGGCAGGGGGAATGAAAAACTGTTTTTT
TRBD2,TRBV10-1,TRBJ2-7,.,CASSELAGGPSDYEQYF,TGCGCCAGCAGTGAGCTAGCGGGGGGGCCGTCCGACTACGAGCAGTACTTC
.,TRBV28,TRBJ2-2,.,CASRPSDWGQVTGELFF,TGTGCCAGCAGGCCTTCCGATTGGGGGCAGGTCACCGGGGAGCTGTTTTTT
.,TRBV9,TRBJ1-2,few,CASSVGQGRAYGYTF,TGTGCCAGCAGCGTAGGGCAGGGCCGTGCCTATGGCTACACCTTC
TRBD1,TRBV5-6,TRBJ2-2,.,CASSATGGMNTGELFF,TGTGCCAGCAGCGCCACAGGGGGCATGAACACCGGGGAGCTGTTTTTT
.,TRBV30,TRBJ2-2,.,CAWGKRQNANTGELFF,TGTGCCTGGGGTAAAAGACAGAACGCGAACACCGGGGAGCTGTTTTTT
TRBD1,TRBV6-1,TRBJ1-5,.,CASNEITGVRPTQHF,TGTGCCAGCAATGAGATTACAGGGGTTCGGCCGACCCAGCATTTT
TRBD2,TRBV10-3,TRBJ2-3,once,CAISESGRGKPDTQYF,TGTGCCATCAGTGAGTCGGGGCGGGGGAAGCCAGATACGCAGTATTTT
TRBD1,TRBV7-8,TRBJ2-7,few,CASSFDRATASYEQYF,TGTGCCAGCAGCTTCGACAGGGCCACCGCCTCATACGAGCAGTACTTC
.,TRBV5-1,TRBJ1-1,.,CASSLKQVSEAFF,TGCGCCAGCAGCTTGAAACAGGTCTCTGAAGCTTTCTTT
.,TRBV7-2,TRBJ1-5,.,CASSLSSQGQPQHF,TGTGCCAGCAGCTTATCGTCCCAGGGTCAGCCCCAGCATTTT
TRBD2,TRBV7-9,TRBJ2-7,.,CASSLVEGEGRNRYEQYF,TGTGCCAGCAGCTTAGTGGAAGGGGAGGGCAGGAACCGCTACGAGCAGTACTTC
TRBD1,TRBV5-8,TRBJ1-4,.,CASSFGDSRNEKLFF,TGTGCCAGCAGCTTTGGGGACAGTCGTAATGAAAAACTGTTTTTT
.,TRBV6-5,TRBJ1-6,.,CASSYRPDLESSPLHF,TGTGCCAGCAGTTACCGACCGGACTTGGAGAGTTCACCCCTCCACTTT
.,TRBV6-5,TRBJ2-1,.,CASSYSRVNEQFF,TGTGCCAGCAGTTACTCACGGGTAAATGAGCAGTTCTTC
TRBD1,TRBV27,TRBJ1-4,.,CASSFLSPLQGPNEKLFF,TGTGCCAGCAGTTTCCTCAGCCCGTTACAGGGGCCGAATGAAAAACTGTTTTTT
.,TRBV9,TRBJ1-5,.,CASSVDSSSQPQHF,TGTGCCAGCAGCGTGGACAGCTCGAGTCAGCCCCAGCATTTT
TRBD1,TRBV28,TRBJ2-1,.,CASSPTQGAYNEQFF,TGTGCCAGCAGCCCCACTCAGGGGGCCTACAATGAGCAGTTCTTC
.,TRBV7-3,TRBJ2-3,.,CASSPRVSARPDTQYF,TGTGCCAGCAGCCCCCGGGTCTCAGCGCGGCCAGATACGCAGTATTTT
TRBD1,TRBV10-3,TRBJ2-7,.,CAITRDRGTYEQYF,TGTGCCATCACCCGGGACAGGGGTACCTACGAGCAGTACTTC
TRBD2,TRBV28,TRBJ2-4,.,CASSLLGAGDAKNIQYF,TGTGCCAGCAGTTTATTAGGGGCGGGAGATGCCAAAAACATTCAGTACTTC
TRBD1,TRBV9,TRBJ2-1,.,CASSPETGIYNEQFF,TGTGCCAGCAGCCCAGAGACAGGGATTTACAATGAGCAGTTCTTC
.,TRBV4-2,TRBJ2-2,.,CASSQEGGDNTGELFF,TGTGCCAGCAGCCAAGAAGGCGGAGACAACACCGGGGAGCTGTTTTTT
TRBD2,TRBV15,TRBJ2-5,.,CATSRGGLAGMGDQYF,TGTGCCACCAGCAGAGGAGGACTAGCGGGGATGGGGGACCAGTACTTC
TRBD2,TRBV4-1,TRBJ2-3,.,CASSQEIAGVSDTQYF,TGCGCCAGCAGCCAGGAAATAGCGGGAGTCTCAGATACGCAGTATTTT
.,TRBV6-1,TRBJ2-1,.,CASSERRLPGFAEQFF,TGTGCCAGCAGTGAAAGGAGACTACCTGGCTTTGCTGAGCAGTTCTTC
.,TRBV28,TRBJ1-1,.,CASTSGNTEAFF,TGTGCCAGCACCTCGGGGAACACTGAAGCTTTCTTT
TRBD1,TRBV5-4,TRBJ2-5,.,CASTQGAFTKETQYF,TGTGCCTCTACGCAGGGGGCGTTCACGAAAGAGACCCAGTACTTC
.,TRBV19,TRBJ1-1,.,CASSTLRQNTEAFF,TGTGCCAGTAGTACACTCCGACAGAACACTGAAGCTTTCTTT
TRBD2,TRBV2,TRBJ2-2,.,CASGQREGLGGELFF,TGTGCCAGCGGTCAGCGGGAGGGCCTGGGCGGGGAGCTGTTTTTT
.,TRBV28,TRBJ1-5,.,CASARGGGNQPQHF,TGTGCCAGCGCCCGGGGGGGTGGCAATCAGCCCCAGCATTTT
.,TRBV6-4,TRBJ2-1,once,CASSRDTVSEQFF,TGTGCCAGCAGTCGGGACACCGTATCTGAGCAGTTCTTC
TRBD1,TRBV7-9,TRBJ2-2,.,CASSTPGTGNTGELFF,TGTGCCAGCAGCACCCCCGGGACAGGGAACACCGGGGAGCTGTTTTTT
TRBD2,TRBV7-9,TRBJ2-3,.,CASIRSPSGSRVHTQYF,TGTGCCAGCATCAGAAGTCCCAGCGGGAGTCGTGTGCATACGCAGTATTTT
TRBD2,TRBV5-1,TRBJ2-1,.,CASSTLAGSYNEQFF,TGCGCCAGCAGCACCCTAGCGGGTTCCTACAATGAGCAGTTCTTC
.,TRBV28,TRBJ2-7,once,CASSWQLTYEQYF,TGTGCCAGCAGTTGGCAGTTAACATACGAGCAGTACTTC